The 17 T cell receptor beta chains below were found in one sample sequenced in a study of T cell responses to AZD1222 COVID-19 vaccine. Data came from immunoSEQ multiplex PCR; TCRdb stores just in-frame clones and leaves some out. The sample records some 150,000 clones, approximately 89% being singletons. Sequenced here: peripheral blood, sampled on day 0 of AZD1222 vaccination. These receptors originate from an adult in good health.

This clone was detected only a few times. The chain recombines TRBV12-3 or TRBV12-4 with TRBJ2-5; D is possibly TRBD2 (5 bases). The CDR3 contains 12 residues. The ends were cut back, 3 bases at V and 4 bases at J, with 6 bases in the middle. CDR3 amino acids: CASSFEGETQYF. The DNA of the CDR3 is TGTGCCAGCAGTTTTGAGGGAGAGACCCAGTACTTC.

The chain is built from TRBV7-2 and TRBJ2-7, with 9 nucleotides matching TRBD1. This CDR3 region has 15 residues. The V segment lost 3 bases and the J segment 4 bases; nucleotides outside the gene matches: 7. CDR1 SGHTA and CDR2 FQGNSA come from the germline V gene. In DNA, the CDR3 is TGTGCCAGCAGCTTCTCCGGGACAGGGCCGTACGAGCAGTACTTC. It encodes CASSFSGTGPYEQYF.

The J gene is TRBJ2-3, the V gene TRBV6-5, with 10 bases aligning to TRBD2. V trimming: 11 bases; J trimming: 6 bases; junction bases outside the gene matches: 8. The CDR3 consists of 13 residues. The V gene's germline CDR1 is MNHEY and CDR2 SVGAGI. The CDR3 DNA follows: TGTGCCGCCAAGCGGGAGGGTGCTGATACGCAGTATTTT. This sequence encodes CAAKREGADTQYF.

The rearrangement joins TRBV7-2 to TRBJ1-2; D not certain. V lost 5 bases to trimming and J lost 2 bases, with 12 bases between them. Germline V gene sequence: CDR1 SGHTA, CDR2 FQGNSA. The length of the CDR3 is 14 residues. The CDR3 is CASSPRTANYGYTF. The CDR3 bases are TGTGCCAGCAGCCCCCGGACTGCCAACTATGGCTACACCTTC.

The chain joins TRBV27 to TRBJ2-1; a possible D gene is TRBD2 (6 bases). The ends were cut back, 5 bases at V and 0 bases at J, with 14 bases in the middle. CDR1 is MNHEY, CDR2 SMNVEV, per germline (reference sequence). This CDR3 contains 16 residues. Here the CDR3 reads CASSPPEGPSYNEQFF. CDR3 in DNA: TGTGCCAGCAGTCCTCCGGAGGGACCCTCCTACAATGAGCAGTTCTTC.

This clone occurred once. The chain is built from TRBV7-9 and TRBJ2-1; 7 nucleotides align to TRBD2. CDR1 and CDR2 from the germline V gene are SEHNR and FQNEAQ (reference sequence). After removal of 5 bases from V and 4 bases from J, the junction contained 11 bases not matched to a gene. The CDR3 has 16 amino acids. The CDR3 DNA follows: TGTGCCAGCAGCCCAGCGGCGGGAGAAAGGTACAATGAGCAGTTCTTC. This encodes CASSPAAGERYNEQFF. Complete variable domain (other parts from reference TRBV7-9 and TRBJ2-1): DTGVSQNPRHKITKRGQNVTFRCDPISEHNRLYWYRQTLGQGPEFLTYFQNEAQLEKSRLLSDRFSAERPKGSFSTLEIQRTEQGDSAMYLCASSPAAGERYNEQFFGPGTRLTVL.

This chain uses TRBV4-2 with TRBJ1-1; 7 bases map to TRBD1. Germline CDR1 and CDR2: LGHNA and YNFKEQ. Trimming took 4 bases from V and 5 from J; bases not matched to a gene: 10. The length of the CDR3 is 15 residues. CDR3 nucleotides: TGTGCCAGCAGCCCAAGGGGACAGCGAGGAACTGAAGCTTTCTTT. Translated, it gives CASSPRGQRGTEAFF.

V gene TRBV6-5 combines with J gene TRBJ1-3, with D perhaps TRBD1 (6 bases). Germline V gives CDR1 MNHEY, CDR2 SVGAGI. This CDR3 has 13 residues. The germline V and J ends were trimmed by 5 bases and 12 bases, with 17 bases remaining between them. The DNA for the CDR3 is TGTGCCAGCAGTCCCGGGGGCACTCCGAGCATATATTTT. This translates into CASSPGGTPSIYF.

The chain has TRBV30 and TRBJ1-5; no clear D gene. Germline CDR1 reads GTSNPN; CDR2 reads SVGIG (reference sequence). V lost 1 base to trimming and J lost 0 bases, with 19 bases between them. The CDR3 loop spans 18 amino acids. This CDR3 is CAWSEPGYGRLSNQPQHF. CDR3 DNA sequence: TGTGCCTGGAGTGAACCGGGGTACGGGAGACTTAGCAATCAGCCCCAGCATTTT.

The rearrangement links TRBV19 to TRBJ2-5; 9 bases match TRBD1. V was clipped by 6 bases and J by 4 bases; unmatched bases: 9. This CDR3 region has 15 residues. The germline CDR1 and CDR2 sequences are LNHDA and SQIVND (reference sequence). CDR3 DNA: TGTGCCAGTAGAGGGACAGGGTTGACGGGAGAGACCCAGTACTTC. It translates to CASRGTGLTGETQYF. Looking up the rest from reference TRBV19 and TRBJ2-5 gives the full variable domain: DGGITQSPKYLFRKEGQNVTLSCEQNLNHDAMYWYRQDPGQGLRLIYYSQIVNDFQKGDIAEGYSVSREKKESFPLTVTSAQKNPTAFYLCASRGTGLTGETQYFGPGTRLLVL.

This clone occurred once. The genes are TRBV4-2 and TRBJ2-1, with TRBD2 matching 11 bases. V trimming: 8 bases; J trimming: 9 bases; junction bases outside the gene matches: 18. CDR3 size: 17 residues. Germline V gene sequence: CDR1 LGHNA, CDR2 YNFKEQ. The CDR3: CASGKVTSGTADGEQFF. Here the CDR3 DNA reads TGTGCCAGCGGAAAGGTGACTAGCGGGACCGCTGACGGTGAGCAGTTCTTC.

The chain links TRBV11-3 to TRBJ2-3; no clear D gene. Trimming took 4 bases from V and 2 from J, leaving 4 bases between them. CDR3 size: 12 residues. From germline, CDR1 is SGHNT and CDR2 YENEEA. CDR3 sequence reads: CASSSLTDTQYF. CDR3 coding DNA: TGTGCCAGCAGCTCTCTCACAGATACGCAGTATTTT.

This clone occurred once. V gene TRBV10-3 combines with J gene TRBJ1-1; tentative D call: TRBD1 (6 bases). The CDR3 extends over 14 amino acids. Germline V lookup: CDR1 ENHRY, CDR2 SYGVKD. V lost 11 bases, J lost 3 bases, and 19 bases lay in between. The CDR3 loop reads CAAGEQGGDTEAFF. The CDR3 region has the DNA TGTGCCGCCGGAGAACAGGGTGGGGACACTGAAGCTTTCTTT.

The chain recombines TRBV29-1 with TRBJ1-1, with D perhaps matching TRBD1 (5 bases). The CDR3 is 13 amino acids. The germline gives CDR1 SQVTM, CDR2 ANQGSEA. Trimming took 6 bases from V and 1 from J, leaving 12 bases between them. In DNA, the CDR3 is TGCAGCGTAACGGGACGGTCGAACACTGAAGCTTTCTTT. This codes for CSVTGRSNTEAFF.

This chain links TRBV7-9 with TRBJ1-1, with no clear D. The V gene's germline CDR1 is SEHNR and CDR2 FQNEAQ (reference sequence). This CDR3 spans 15 amino acids. Trimming left V 5 bases short and J 1 base short, with 14 bases between. The CDR3 DNA is TGTGCCAGCAGCCCCCGAAATTATAGGAACACTGAAGCTTTCTTT. Residues: CASSPRNYRNTEAFF. The variable domain in full, completed from reference TRBV7-9 and TRBJ1-1, reads DTGVSQNPRHKITKRGQNVTFRCDPISEHNRLYWYRQTLGQGPEFLTYFQNEAQLEKSRLLSDRFSAERPKGSFSTLEIQRTEQGDSAMYLCASSPRNYRNTEAFFGQGTRLTVV.

V and J are TRBV11-2 and TRBJ2-3; the match to TRBD1 covers 10 bases. V lost 4 bases and J lost 6; bases outside the gene matches: 4. CDR3 length equals 14 residues. Germline V lookup: CDR1 SGHAT, CDR2 FQNNGV. CDR3 sequence: CASSYDRGRDTQYF. The CDR3 DNA reads TGTGCCAGCAGCTACGACAGGGGGCGGGATACGCAGTATTTT. Based on the CDR3 plus reference TRBV11-2 and TRBJ2-3, the full variable domain is EAGVAQSPRYKIIEKRQSVAFWCNPISGHATLYWYQQILGQGPKLLIQFQNNGVVDDSQLPKDRFSAERLKGVDSTLKIQPAKLEDSAVYLCASSYDRGRDTQYFGPGTRLTVL.

This clone was seen once. CDR3 sequence: CASSPGQVRYEQYF. CDR3 bases: TGTGCCAGCAGCCCCGGACAGGTCCGCTACGAGCAGTACTTC. The genes are TRBV5-6 and TRBJ2-7; the match to TRBD1 covers 7 bases. Trimming cost V 4 bases and J 3 bases; bases outside gene matches: 7. The CDR3 totals 14 residues. Looked up from germline, CDR1 is SGHDT and CDR2 is YYEEEE.